This entry is about one TCR beta chain. What it recognizes is unknown. Sequencing was performed with immunoSEQ multiplex PCR; in TCRdb, only in-frame clones are kept and a portion is missing. The sample shows roughly 68,000 clones, 85% to 95% of them seen only once. The data were taken from a study of PD-1 blockade in classical Hodgkin lymphoma. Overall study findings and caveats: Relative to healthy donors, newly diagnosed patients reportedly had lower baseline TCR diversity, which was reported as lower still in relapsed/refractory patients.

Trimming removed 3 bases from V and 1 base from J; junction bases left unmatched: 4. This CDR3 region has 15 residues. Germline lookup yields CDR1 SGHNT and CDR2 YENEEA. Described time point: newly diagnosed, previously untreated cHL patient sample. The sequenced material came from peripheral blood mononuclear cells (PBMCs). This rearrangement joins TRBV11-3 to TRBJ2-5; TRBD2 matches 8 bases. The receptor was isolated from a human donor with classical Hodgkin lymphoma. The CDR3 region is CASSFGSGVQETQYF. The CDR3 nucleotides read TGTGCCAGCAGCTTCGGTAGCGGGGTCCAAGAGACCCAGTACTTC.